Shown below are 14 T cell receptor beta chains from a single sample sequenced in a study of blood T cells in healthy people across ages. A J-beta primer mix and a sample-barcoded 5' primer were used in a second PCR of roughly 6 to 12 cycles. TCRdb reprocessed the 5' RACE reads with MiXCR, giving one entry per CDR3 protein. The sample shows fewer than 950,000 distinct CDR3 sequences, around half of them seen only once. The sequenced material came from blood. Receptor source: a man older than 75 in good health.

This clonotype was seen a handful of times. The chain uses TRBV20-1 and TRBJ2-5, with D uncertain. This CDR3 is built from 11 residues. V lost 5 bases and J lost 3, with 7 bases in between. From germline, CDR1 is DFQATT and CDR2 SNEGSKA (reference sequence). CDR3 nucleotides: TGCAGTGCTGGGCCAGAAGAGACCCAGTACTTC. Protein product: CSAGPEETQYF.

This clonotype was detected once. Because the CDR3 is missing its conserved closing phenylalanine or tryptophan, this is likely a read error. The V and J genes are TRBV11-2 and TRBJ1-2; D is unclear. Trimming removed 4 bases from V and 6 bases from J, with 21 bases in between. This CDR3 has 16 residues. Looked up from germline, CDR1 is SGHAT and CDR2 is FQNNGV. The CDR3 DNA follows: TGTGCCAGCAGCTCACCAAGGACGGCCTCTCAGGATGGCTACACCTTA. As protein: CASSSPRTASQDGYTL.

DNA of the CDR3: TGTGCCAGCTCACCATATACGACAGTTAATGAAAAACTGTTTTTT. It is translated as CASSPYTTVNEKLFF. This chain links TRBV18 with TRBJ1-4, with D tentatively TRBD1 (5 bases). Trimming took 2 bases from V and 4 from J, leaving 11 bases between them. CDR3 length: 15 amino acids. In germline, CDR1 is KGHSH, CDR2 LQKENI.

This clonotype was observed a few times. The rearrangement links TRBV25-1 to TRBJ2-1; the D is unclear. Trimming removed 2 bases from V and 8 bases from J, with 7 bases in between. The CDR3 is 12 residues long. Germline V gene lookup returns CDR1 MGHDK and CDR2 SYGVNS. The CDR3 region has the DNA TGTGCCAGCAGTGAACCGGAGCATGAGCAGTTCTTC. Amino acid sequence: CASSEPEHEQFF.

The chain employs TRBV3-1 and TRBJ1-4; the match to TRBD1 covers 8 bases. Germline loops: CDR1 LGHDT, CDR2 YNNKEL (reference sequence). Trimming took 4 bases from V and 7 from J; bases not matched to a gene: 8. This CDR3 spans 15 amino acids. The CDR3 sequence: CASSLRQGRSEKLFF. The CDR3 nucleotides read TGTGCCAGCAGCCTAAGACAGGGGAGAAGTGAAAAACTGTTTTTT.

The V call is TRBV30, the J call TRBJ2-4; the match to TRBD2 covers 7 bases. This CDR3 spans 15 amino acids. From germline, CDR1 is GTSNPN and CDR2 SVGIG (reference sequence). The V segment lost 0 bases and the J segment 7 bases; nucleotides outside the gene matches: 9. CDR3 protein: CAWSVGRAGENIQYF. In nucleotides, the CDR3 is TGTGCCTGGAGTGTGGGGAGGGCGGGCGAGAACATTCAGTACTTC.

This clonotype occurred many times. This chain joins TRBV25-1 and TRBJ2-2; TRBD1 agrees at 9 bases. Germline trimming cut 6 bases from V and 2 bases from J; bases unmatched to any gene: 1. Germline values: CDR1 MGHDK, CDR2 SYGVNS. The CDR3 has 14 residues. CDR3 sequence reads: CASRGQGNTGELFF. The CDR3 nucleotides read TGTGCCAGCAGGGGACAGGGTAACACCGGGGAGCTGTTTTTT.

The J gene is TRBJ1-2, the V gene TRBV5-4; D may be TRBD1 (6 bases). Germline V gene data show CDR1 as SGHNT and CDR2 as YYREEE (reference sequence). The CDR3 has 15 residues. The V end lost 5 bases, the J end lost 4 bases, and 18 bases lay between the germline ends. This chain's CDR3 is CASSSRTAQFYGYTF. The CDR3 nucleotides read TGTGCCAGCAGTTCCCGGACAGCTCAATTCTATGGCTACACCTTC.

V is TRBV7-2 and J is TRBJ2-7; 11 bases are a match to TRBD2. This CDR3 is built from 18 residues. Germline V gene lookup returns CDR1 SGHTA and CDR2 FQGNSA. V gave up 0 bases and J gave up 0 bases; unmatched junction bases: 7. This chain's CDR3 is CASSLALRLAGSSYEQYF. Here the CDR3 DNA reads TGTGCCAGCAGCTTAGCCTTAAGACTAGCGGGGAGCTCCTACGAGCAGTACTTC. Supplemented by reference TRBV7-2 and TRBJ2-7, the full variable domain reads GAGVSQSPSNKVTEKGKDVELRCDPISGHTALYWYRQSLGQGLEFLIYFQGNSAPDKSGLPSDRFSAERTGGSVSTLTIQRTQQEDSAVYLCASSLALRLAGSSYEQYFGPGTRLTVT.

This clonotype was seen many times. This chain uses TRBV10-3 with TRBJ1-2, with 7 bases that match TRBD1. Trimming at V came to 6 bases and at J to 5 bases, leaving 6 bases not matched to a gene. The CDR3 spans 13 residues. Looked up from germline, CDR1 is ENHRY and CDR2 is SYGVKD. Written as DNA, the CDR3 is TGTGCCATCAGGATCGACAGGGTGTATGGCTACACCTTC. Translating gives CAIRIDRVYGYTF.

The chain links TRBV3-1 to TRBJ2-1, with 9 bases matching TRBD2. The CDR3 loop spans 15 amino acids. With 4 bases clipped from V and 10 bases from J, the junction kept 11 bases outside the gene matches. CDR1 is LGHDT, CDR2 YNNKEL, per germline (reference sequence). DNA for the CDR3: TGTGCCAGCAGCCGAGAGTTAGCGGGAGCTCGGGAGCAGTTCTTC. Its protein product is CASSRELAGAREQFF.

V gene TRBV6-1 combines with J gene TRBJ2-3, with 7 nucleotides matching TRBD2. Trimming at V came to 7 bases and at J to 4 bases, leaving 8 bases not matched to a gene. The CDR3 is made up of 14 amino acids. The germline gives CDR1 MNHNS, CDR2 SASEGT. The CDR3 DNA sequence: TGTGCCAGCATTTCCGCGGGAGTCGCAGATACGCAGTATTTT. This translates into CASISAGVADTQYF.

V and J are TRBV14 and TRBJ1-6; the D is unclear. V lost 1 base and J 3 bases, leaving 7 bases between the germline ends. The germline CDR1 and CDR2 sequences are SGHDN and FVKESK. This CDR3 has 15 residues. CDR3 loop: CASSQARLYNSPLHF. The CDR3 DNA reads TGTGCCAGCAGCCAAGCCCGACTCTATAATTCACCCCTCCACTTT. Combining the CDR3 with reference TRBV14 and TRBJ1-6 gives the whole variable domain EAGVTQFPSHSVIEKGQTVTLRCDPISGHDNLYWYRRVMGKEIKFLLHFVKESKQDESGMPNNRFLAERTGGTYSTLKVQPAELEDSGVYFCASSQARLYNSPLHFGNGTRLTVT.

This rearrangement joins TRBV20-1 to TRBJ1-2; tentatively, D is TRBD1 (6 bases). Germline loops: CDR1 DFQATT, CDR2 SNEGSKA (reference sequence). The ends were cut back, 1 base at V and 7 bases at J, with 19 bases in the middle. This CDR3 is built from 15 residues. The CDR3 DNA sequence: TGCAGTGCTAGAGGGACAGCTAGACCCCTCGGTGGCTACACCTTC. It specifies CSARGTARPLGGYTF.